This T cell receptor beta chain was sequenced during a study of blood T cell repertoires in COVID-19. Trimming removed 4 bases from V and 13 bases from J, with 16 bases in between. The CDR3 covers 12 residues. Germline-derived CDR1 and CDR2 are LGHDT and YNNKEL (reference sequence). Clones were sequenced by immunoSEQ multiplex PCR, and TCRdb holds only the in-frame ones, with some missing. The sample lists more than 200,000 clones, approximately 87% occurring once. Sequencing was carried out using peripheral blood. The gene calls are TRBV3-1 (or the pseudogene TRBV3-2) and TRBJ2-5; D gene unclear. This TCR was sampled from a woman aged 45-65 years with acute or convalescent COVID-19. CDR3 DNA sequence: TGTGCCAGCAGCCGATTCGGTGGGCCGACGTACTTC. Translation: CASSRFGGPTYF.